One sample yielded the 17 T cell receptor beta chains listed below, sequenced in a study of cytomegalovirus exposure and HLA in healthy donors. PCR used 60 Vbeta primers and 13 Jbeta primers. The table came from immunoSEQ multiplex PCR; TCRdb's copy has only in-frame clones and leaves some out. The repertoire consists of around 210,000 clones, with just under 80% occurring once and the leading ten covering 0.45% to 0.5%. The source material was PBMCs. These receptors all stem from a boy aged 5-17 years in good health and CMV-seronegative.

The chain employs TRBV7-9 and TRBJ1-1, with D hard to call. The V gene lost 5 bases and the J gene lost 0 bases, with 13 bases spanning the gap. The germline V gene encodes CDR1 SEHNR and CDR2 FQNEAQ (reference sequence). CDR3 length: 15 amino acids. The CDR3 DNA is TGTGCCAGCAGCCCTCAGACGGGTATGAACACTGAAGCTTTCTTT. Translated, it gives CASSPQTGMNTEAFF.

The V gene is TRBV28, the J gene TRBJ2-5; unclear D gene. The CDR3 has 16 amino acids. Germline V gene data show CDR1 as MDHEN and CDR2 as SYDVKM. The ends were cut back, 4 bases at V and 2 bases at J, with 17 bases in the middle. The chain's CDR3 is CASSYHNSLQQETQYF. The CDR3 bases are TGTGCCAGCAGTTATCACAACAGTCTACAGCAAGAGACCCAGTACTTC. Based on the CDR3 plus reference TRBV28 and TRBJ2-5, the full variable domain is DVKVTQSSRYLVKRTGEKVFLECVQDMDHENMFWYRQDPGLGLRLIYFSYDVKMKEKGDIPEGYSVSREKKERFSLILESASTNQTSMYLCASSYHNSLQQETQYFGPGTRLLVL.

The chain employs TRBV4-1 and TRBJ2-3, with 8 bases lining up with TRBD2. This CDR3 has 15 amino acids. From germline, CDR1 is MGHRA and CDR2 YSYEKL. Trimming at V came to 4 bases and at J to 3 bases, leaving 6 bases not matched to a gene. This CDR3 is CASSPSGSSTDTQYF. The CDR3 DNA follows: TGCGCCAGCAGCCCAAGCGGGAGTAGTACAGATACGCAGTATTTT.

The V call is TRBV13, the J call TRBJ1-2, with D possibly matching TRBD1 (5 bases). V lost 2 bases and J 8 bases, leaving 12 bases between the germline ends. Germline V CDR1 and CDR2: PRHDT, FYEKMQ (reference sequence). The CDR3 spans 13 residues. As DNA, the CDR3 is TGTGCCAGCAGCTTATCGCAGGGCGGAGGCTACACCTTC. Protein product: CASSLSQGGGYTF.

V is TRBV6-1 and J is TRBJ1-2, with TRBD1 as a possible D gene (6 bases). The CDR3 loop spans 15 amino acids. Trimming cost V 1 base and J 4 bases, with 13 bases left between them. CDR1 and CDR2 from the germline V gene are MNHNS and SASEGT. The CDR3 region has the DNA TGTGCCAGCAGTGAAGAAATGGGGGCCGCCTATGGCTACACCTTC. Residues: CASSEEMGAAYGYTF.

The rearrangement joins TRBV2 to TRBJ1-1; possible D gene TRBD1, 5 bases. CDR3 length: 12 residues. The V gene lost 3 bases and the J gene lost 11 bases, with 13 bases spanning the gap. Germline assignment: CDR1 SNHLY and CDR2 FYNNEI. The CDR3 loop is CASSEGRGEAFF. The CDR3 DNA is TGTGCCAGCAGTGAGGGGCGCGGGGAGGCTTTCTTT.

V gene TRBV6-5 combines with J gene TRBJ1-1; D is undetermined. Germline V gene sequence: CDR1 MNHEY, CDR2 SVGAGI. The CDR3 is 11 residues long. The germline V and J ends were trimmed by 7 bases and 5 bases, with 8 bases remaining between them. As DNA, the CDR3 is TGTGCCAGCAAACAGTGGACTGAAGCTTTCTTT. As protein: CASKQWTEAFF.

The chain couples TRBV5-6 to TRBJ1-1; 9 nucleotides match TRBD1. After removal of 3 bases from V and 11 bases from J, the junction contained 5 bases not matched to a gene. The CDR3 covers 12 residues. Germline lookup yields CDR1 SGHDT and CDR2 YYEEEE. The CDR3 bases are TGTGCCAGCAGCTCACTACAGGGGGCGGCTTTCTTT. Its translation is CASSSLQGAAFF.

This chain joins TRBV6-5 and TRBJ2-7; 8 bases fit TRBD1. J gave up 0 bases and V 5 bases, and 6 bases lay outside the gene matches. This CDR3 region has 15 residues. Germline V gives CDR1 MNHEY, CDR2 SVGAGI. This chain's CDR3 is CASSRDGQGSYEQYF. DNA for the CDR3: TGTGCCAGCAGTCGGGATGGACAGGGCTCCTACGAGCAGTACTTC.

The rearrangement links TRBV27 to TRBJ2-1; D possibly corresponds to TRBD1 (6 bases). The length of the CDR3 is 16 residues. V gave up 4 bases and J gave up 6 bases, with 19 bases separating them. Germline lookup yields CDR1 MNHEY and CDR2 SMNVEV (reference sequence). CDR3 DNA: TGTGCCAGCAGTTCCCTAGGACAGATAGGACCCAATGAGCAGTTCTTC. Amino acid sequence: CASSSLGQIGPNEQFF.

This clone was seen only once. The DNA of the CDR3 is TGTGCCAGCAGCTTTGGGCTATTGGGCGATGAGCAGTTCTTC. Translating gives CASSFGLLGDEQFF. The rearrangement joins TRBV7-9 to TRBJ2-1; D remains ambiguous. CDR3 length equals 14 residues. Trimming pared 3 bases from V and 8 bases from J, leaving 14 bases between. Germline V CDR1 and CDR2: SEHNR, FQNEAQ (reference sequence). Full variable domain (missing parts from reference TRBV7-9 and TRBJ2-1): DTGVSQNPRHKITKRGQNVTFRCDPISEHNRLYWYRQTLGQGPEFLTYFQNEAQLEKSRLLSDRFSAERPKGSFSTLEIQRTEQGDSAMYLCASSFGLLGDEQFFGPGTRLTVL.

The chain couples TRBV5-1 to TRBJ2-3; D call uncertain. The CDR3 runs to 14 residues. Germline CDR1 SGHRS, CDR2 YFSETQ. V dropped 2 bases and J dropped 2 bases, with 9 bases sitting between them. Written as DNA, the CDR3 is TGCGCCAGCAGCTTAAGCCCACCCACAGATACGCAGTATTTT. It specifies CASSLSPPTDTQYF.

The rearrangement joins TRBV2 to TRBJ2-2; TRBD1 aligns across 9 bases. V dropped 6 bases and J dropped 7; count of bases not matched to a gene: 6. The V gene's germline CDR1 is SNHLY and CDR2 FYNNEI. CDR3 length: 14 amino acids. The CDR3 DNA reads TGTGCCAGCAGATGGGACAGGGACGGCGGGGAGCTGTTTTTT. Translated, it gives CASRWDRDGGELFF.

There are a few counts of this clone. The genes are TRBV19 and TRBJ1-2; TRBD1 matches at 7 bases. This CDR3 region has 12 residues. The germline CDR1 and CDR2 sequences are LNHDA and SQIVND (reference sequence). V was pared by 10 bases and J by 8 bases, with 10 bases of the junction left unmatched. CDR3 DNA: TGTGCCACCACAGGGGTTGTAGGGGGCTACACCTTC. It specifies CATTGVVGGYTF.

In nucleotides, the CDR3 is TGTGCCAGCAGTGAAGGACAGGGGGCGCAGAACGAGCAGTACTTC. It translates to CASSEGQGAQNEQYF. The gene calls are TRBV25-1 and TRBJ2-7; 11 bases line up with TRBD1. Germline-derived CDR1 and CDR2 are MGHDK and SYGVNS. CDR3 length equals 15 residues. V lost 2 bases and J lost 5; bases outside the gene matches: 5.

This chain connects TRBV6-5 to TRBJ1-6, with D maybe TRBD1 (5 bases). The CDR3 contains 16 residues. The ends were cut back, 4 bases at V and 5 bases at J, with 15 bases in the middle. Germline V gene data show CDR1 as MNHEY and CDR2 as SVGAGI. Here the CDR3 reads CASSSFPGGNNSPLHF. For the CDR3, the DNA is TGTGCCAGCAGTTCCTTCCCGGGGGGAAATAATTCACCCCTCCACTTT.

This clone was found once. The gene calls are TRBV6-4 and TRBJ2-2; no firm D call. Germline loops: CDR1 MRHNA, CDR2 SNTAGT. Trimming removed 2 bases at V and 4 bases at J, with 11 bases between. The CDR3 covers 15 residues. The chain's CDR3 is CASSDGRGSTGELFF. The CDR3 bases are TGTGCCAGCAGTGACGGTCGAGGTAGCACCGGGGAGCTGTTTTTT.